This T cell receptor (beta chain) stems from a study of OX40 agonist ivuxolimab in advanced cancers. Findings of the study overall: At doses 0.1 to 3.0 mg/kg, CD4+ and CD8+ clones expanded.

Unmatched junction bases numbered 10, after V lost 5 bases and J lost 2 bases. CDR3 length: 16 residues. The germline V gene encodes CDR1 SEHNR and CDR2 FQNEAQ (reference sequence). The assay was immunoSEQ multiplex PCR, and TCRdb's table has in-frame clones only and misses some. The data hold under 65,000 clones, with around 90% observed a single time. Comment on this clone: As yet, its antigen is unknown.

This TCR came from an adult with an advanced solid tumor such as melanoma, head and neck, liver or kidney cancer. This material consisted of CD4+ or CD8+ T cells sorted from blood, taken in a trial of the OX40 agonist ivuxolimab. The rearrangement links TRBV7-9 to TRBJ2-7, with TRBD1 matching 9 bases. The CDR3: CASSHRSGTGPYEQYF. The CDR3 region has the DNA TGTGCCAGCAGCCATCGGTCCGGGACAGGGCCCTACGAGCAGTACTTC.